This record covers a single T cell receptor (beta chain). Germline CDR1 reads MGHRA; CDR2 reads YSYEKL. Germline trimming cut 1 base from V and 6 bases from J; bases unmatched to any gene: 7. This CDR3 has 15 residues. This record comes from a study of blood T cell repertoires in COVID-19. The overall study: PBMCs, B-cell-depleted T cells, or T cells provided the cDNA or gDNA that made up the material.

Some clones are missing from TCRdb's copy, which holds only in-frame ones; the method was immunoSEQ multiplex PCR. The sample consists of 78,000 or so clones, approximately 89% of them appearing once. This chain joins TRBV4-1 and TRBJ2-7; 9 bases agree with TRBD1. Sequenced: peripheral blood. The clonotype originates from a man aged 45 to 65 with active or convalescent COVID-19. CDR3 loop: CASSQAITGGFEQYV. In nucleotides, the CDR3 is TGCGCCAGCAGCCAAGCCATTACAGGGGGCTTCGAGCAGTACGTC.